The 14 T cell receptor beta chains below come from one sample, sequenced in a study of beta chain features in type 1 diabetes. The authors reverse transcribed all of the isolated RNA, so sequencing captured expressed TCRB transcripts. TCRdb's copy holds only in-frame clones and misses some; the assay was immunoSEQ multiplex PCR. Seen here are more than 300,000 clones, 8% observed once, and the top ten hold around 0.45%. The sample consisted of central memory CD4+ T cells from blood. The receptors originated from a woman aged 18-29 years in good health.

The rearrangement uses TRBV12-5 and TRBJ2-2; D perhaps matches TRBD1 (6 bases). The CDR3 is 14 residues long. Per the germline V gene, CDR1 is LGHNT and CDR2 is FRNRAP. V was pared by 6 bases and J by 2 bases, with 10 bases between. CDR3 DNA: TGTGCTAGTGGATTAGGGGGAAACACCGGGGAGCTGTTTTTT. Its translation: CASGLGGNTGELFF.

The chain uses TRBV13 and TRBJ2-1; TRBD2 agrees at 11 bases. The ends lost 0 bases at V and 2 bases at J; junction bases unmatched: 3. Per germline, CDR1 PRHDT and CDR2 FYEKMQ (reference sequence). The CDR3 consists of 17 residues. CDR3 DNA: TGTGCCAGCAGCTTAGGGTTAGCGGGAGGGCCCTACAATGAGCAGTTCTTC. Translation: CASSLGLAGGPYNEQFF.

This clone was counted between two and nine times. V usage is TRBV7-2 and J usage is TRBJ2-6; the D gene is possibly TRBD2 (8 bases). This CDR3 comprises 18 residues. Trimming took off 4 bases at V and 0 bases at J, with 16 bases between the two ends. The germline V gene encodes CDR1 SGHTA and CDR2 FQGNSA. CDR3 in DNA: TGTGCCAGCAGCTCCCAGACAGGGACTAGCTCTGGGGCCAACGTCCTGACTTTC. It encodes CASSSQTGTSSGANVLTF.

This chain uses TRBV4-2 with TRBJ2-1; TRBD2 matches 8 bases. The CDR3 totals 16 residues. V gave up 1 base and J gave up 7 bases; unmatched junction bases: 9. The germline V gene has CDR1 LGHNA and CDR2 YNFKEQ. CDR3 amino acids: CASSQVWAGGRNEQFF. The CDR3 DNA sequence: TGTGCCAGCAGCCAAGTTTGGGCGGGAGGCCGGAATGAGCAGTTCTTC.

There are a few counts of this clone. The gene calls are TRBV2 and TRBJ2-2; 7 bases agree with TRBD1. This CDR3 contains 13 residues. Unmatched junction bases numbered 6, after V lost 8 bases and J lost 6 bases. CDR1 SNHLY and CDR2 FYNNEI come from the germline V gene. The CDR3 sequence: CASRGQSAGELFF. CDR3 DNA sequence: TGTGCCAGCCGGGGACAGTCCGCCGGGGAGCTGTTTTTT.

The chain is built from TRBV4-2 and TRBJ2-2; D gene ambiguous. The length of the CDR3 is 16 residues. Trimming removed 0 bases from V and 6 bases from J, with 14 bases in between. Germline values: CDR1 LGHNA, CDR2 YNFKEQ. CDR3 bases: TGTGCCAGCAGCCAAGAGCTTGCTCTAGTTGCCGGGGAGCTGTTTTTT. Encoded protein: CASSQELALVAGELFF.

In the case of this clone: The sample has other DNA sequences that encode this CDR3 too. The chain joins TRBV25-1 to TRBJ1-2, with 7 bases fitting TRBD1. Trimming removed 7 bases from V and 6 bases from J; junction bases left unmatched: 8. The CDR3 spans 13 residues. Germline V gives CDR1 MGHDK, CDR2 SYGVNS. CDR3 coding DNA: TGTGCCAGCACTGGACAGGCCTTGAATGGCTACACCTTC. Protein sequence: CASTGQALNGYTF.

The V gene is TRBV6-6, the J gene TRBJ1-3; the D is unclear. The germline V gene encodes CDR1 MNHNY and CDR2 SVGAGI (reference sequence). There are 14 residues in the CDR3. V lost 2 bases to trimming and J lost 12 bases, with 17 bases between them. The CDR3 region has the DNA TGTGCCAGCAGTTACGGGGAGAGTCCAGGAAACATATATTTT. Protein product: CASSYGESPGNIYF.

The chain carries TRBV5-6 and TRBJ2-3; perhaps TRBD2 as D (5 bases). Per the germline V gene, CDR1 is SGHDT and CDR2 is YYEEEE. Trimming removed 0 bases from V and 3 bases from J, with 8 bases in between. The CDR3 is 14 amino acids. This CDR3 is CASSLERDTDTQYF. The CDR3 DNA reads as TGTGCCAGCAGCTTGGAGAGGGATACAGATACGCAGTATTTT.

This clone was seen at least ten times. The chain joins TRBV7-2 to TRBJ1-1; tentatively, D is TRBD1 (6 bases). The CDR3 sequence is 13 residues long. Germline CDR1 SGHTA, CDR2 FQGNSA. V was shortened by 5 bases and J by 8 bases, with 15 bases between the two germline ends. The CDR3 DNA sequence: TGTGCCAGCAGCCTTGGACAGCTTGGGGAAGCTTTCTTT. Its protein is CASSLGQLGEAFF.

This clone was detected a few times. The V and J genes are TRBV18 and TRBJ1-3; 7 bases fit TRBD1. The CDR3 totals 16 residues. V shed 2 bases and J 1 base; nucleotides not matched to a gene: 5. Germline V gene data show CDR1 as KGHSH and CDR2 as LQKENI. The CDR3 region has the DNA TGTGCCAGCTCACCAAGCAGACAGGGATCTGGAAACACCATATATTTT. Amino acid sequence: CASSPSRQGSGNTIYF.

The V gene is TRBV5-4, the J gene TRBJ1-1; D not resolved. The CDR3 runs 13 residues. Trimming removed 0 bases from V and 1 base from J, with 4 bases in between. Germline CDR1 SGHNT, CDR2 YYREEE (reference sequence). The CDR3 sequence: CASSLGSNTEAFF. In DNA form, the CDR3 reads TGTGCCAGCAGCTTGGGGTCGAACACTGAAGCTTTCTTT.

This clone was seen more than once but under ten times. This chain links TRBV7-2 with TRBJ2-5, with D perhaps matching TRBD2 (5 bases). Per germline, CDR1 SGHTA and CDR2 FQGNSA. Trimming took off 1 base at V and 5 bases at J, with 11 bases between the two ends. The CDR3 extends over 14 amino acids. This chain's CDR3 is CASSLGGGRETQYF. The CDR3 nucleotides read TGTGCCAGCAGCTTAGGAGGCGGGCGTGAGACCCAGTACTTC.

V is TRBV2 and J is TRBJ2-5; D is perhaps TRBD1 (6 bases). Trimming took 4 bases from V and 5 from J, leaving 17 bases between them. CDR1 is SNHLY, CDR2 FYNNEI, per germline. The CDR3 totals 15 residues. Written as DNA, the CDR3 is TGTGCCAGCAGTGTCCAAGGGACAAGAGGGGAGACCCAGTACTTC. As protein: CASSVQGTRGETQYF.